This T cell receptor beta chain appears in the sequencing data of a study of technical replicates of blood from a handful of donors. V was clipped by 2 bases and J by 5 bases, with 12 bases between them. The CDR3 is made up of 14 amino acids. From germline, CDR1 is SGHTA and CDR2 FQGTGA. TCRdb keeps only in-frame clones here, not all; method: immunoSEQ multiplex PCR. The sample includes 55,000 to 80,000 clones, around 92% seen only once; the top ten take around 0.42%. The sample taken for sequencing was T cells isolated from PBMCs. The source is a human donor in good health. The V gene is TRBV7-3, the J gene TRBJ1-1; the D gene is possibly TRBD1 (5 bases). CDR3 DNA sequence: TGTGCCAGCAGCTTACTGGGCGGGGGGACTGAAGCTTTCTTT. It specifies CASSLLGGGTEAFF.